This T cell receptor beta chain was obtained from a study of graft-versus-host responses after intestinal transplantation. Worth noting for this clone: Its antigen is undetermined.

With 4 bases removed from V and 4 bases from J, the gap between germline ends came to 9 bases. Looked up from germline, CDR1 is MRHNA and CDR2 is SNTAGT. The CDR3 has 13 residues. Assay used: immunoSEQ multiplex PCR; TCRdb lists only in-frame clones, some missing. The sample contains tens of thousands of clones, about 90% of which appear only once. The sequencing used unstimulated CD4+ T cells sorted from spleen or lymph node cells, collected before transplant. The chain combines TRBV6-4 with TRBJ2-3, with D possibly matching TRBD2 (6 bases). This receptor was identified in a human donor who was the organ donor for an intestinal transplant. The CDR3 loop is CASSAGLADTQYF. The CDR3 bases are TGTGCCAGCAGTGCGGGACTCGCAGATACGCAGTATTTT.